The 21 T cell receptor beta chains given below trace back to one sample, sequenced in a study of spatial heterogeneity in lung cancer. Whole-study results and caveats: Intratumoral expanded alpha and beta TCR counts were found to track tumor mutation counts.

This sample's time point: sample taken at primary tumor resection. These TCRs are of unknown antigen specificity. TCRdb fed the 5' RACE reads into MiXCR, producing one record per CDR3 protein. Of about 17,000 distinct CDR3 sequences listed, roughly 5.7% are singletons. Sample: lung tumor tissue, taken at surgery. These receptors were obtained from a male donor with early-stage non-small cell lung cancer.

This clonotype was seen at least ten times. The chain combines TRBV4-3 with TRBJ1-1; D ambiguous. This CDR3 comprises 14 residues. Trimming stripped 0 bases from V and 9 bases from J, with 14 bases between. Germline V gene sequence: CDR1 LGHNA, CDR2 YSLEER. CDR3 sequence: CASSQDRPPIKAFF. DNA for the CDR3: TGCGCCAGCAGCCAAGACAGGCCCCCTATCAAAGCTTTCTTT.

In this sample, this clonotype turned up many times. The chain couples TRBV20-1 to TRBJ1-5; 8 bases align to TRBD1. Germline V CDR1 and CDR2: DFQATT, SNEGSKA (reference sequence). Losses at the gene ends were 3 bases for V and 2 bases for J; bases not matched to a gene: 0. This CDR3 is 13 amino acids long. CDR3 bases: TGCAGTGCTAGGGACAGGGGCAATCAGCCCCAGCATTTT. Its protein product is CSARDRGNQPQHF.

In its sample, this clonotype is medium-sized. The rearrangement joins TRBV3-1 to TRBJ2-1; possibly TRBD2 for D (5 bases). The V gene's germline CDR1 is LGHDT and CDR2 YNNKEL (reference sequence). Between the trimmed V and J ends, which lost 0 bases and 4 bases, there was a span of 7 bases. The CDR3 covers 14 residues. CDR3 in DNA: TGTGCCAGCAGCCAAGACCGCGGGTACAATGAGCAGTTCTTC. Translated: CASSQDRGYNEQFF.

In this sample, this clonotype turned up many times. The J gene is TRBJ2-3, the V gene TRBV2; possible D gene TRBD2, 6 bases. This CDR3 region has 12 residues. The germline CDR1 and CDR2 sequences are SNHLY and FYNNEI. V was pared by 6 bases and J by 5 bases, with 9 bases between. For the CDR3, the DNA is TGTGCCAGCAGGTTGGGGGGAGATACGCAGTATTTT. Its protein is CASRLGGDTQYF.

This clonotype was seen many times. The genes are TRBV7-2 and TRBJ2-3; D is perhaps TRBD2 (6 bases). There are 17 residues in the CDR3. CDR1 and CDR2 (germline): SGHTA, FQGNSA. V was shortened by 7 bases and J by 1 base, with 21 bases between the two germline ends. The CDR3 DNA sequence: TGTGCCAGCACCCCTCTGTCGACTAGTTATGGCACAGATACGCAGTATTTT. Amino acids: CASTPLSTSYGTDTQYF.

This clonotype was counted ten times or more. The V gene is TRBV6-2 or TRBV6-3, the J gene TRBJ2-1; the match to TRBD1 covers 7 bases. After removal of 5 bases from V and 7 bases from J, the junction contained 11 bases not matched to a gene. CDR1 MNHEY and CDR2 SVGEGT come from the germline V gene. CDR3 length: 15 residues. CDR3 loop: CASSRIDRDTNEQFF. CDR3 bases: TGTGCCAGCAGTAGGATCGACAGGGATACGAATGAGCAGTTCTTC.

This clonotype turned up a few times. The chain is built from TRBV6-1 and TRBJ2-2; 8 nucleotides align to TRBD2. Per germline, CDR1 MNHNS and CDR2 SASEGT. This CDR3 comprises 16 residues. The V segment lost 1 base and the J segment 7 bases; nucleotides outside the gene matches: 8. DNA of the CDR3: TGTGCCAGCAGTGAAGGCTACGGGAGGGCCGTCGGGGAGCTGTTTTTT. It yields the protein CASSEGYGRAVGELFF.

This clonotype was seen many times. The chain uses TRBV4-3 and TRBJ1-2, with TRBD1 as a possible D gene (6 bases). Per germline, CDR1 LGHNA and CDR2 YSLEER. V lost 0 bases and J lost 5, with 16 bases in between. The CDR3 length is 16 residues. The CDR3 is CASSQETGKVVYGYTF. In DNA form, the CDR3 reads TGCGCCAGCAGCCAAGAAACAGGGAAAGTAGTATATGGCTACACCTTC.

This clonotype was recorded at least ten times. The V and J genes are TRBV6-2 or TRBV6-3 and TRBJ2-3; D unresolved. Germline values: CDR1 MNHEY, CDR2 SVGEGT. The CDR3 has 15 residues. V was pared by 0 bases and J by 4 bases, with 11 bases between. The CDR3 is CASSYSAFNSDTQYF. CDR3 DNA sequence: TGTGCCAGCAGTTACTCCGCCTTCAACTCAGATACGCAGTATTTT.

This clonotype was seen a handful of times. The chain's CDR3 is CASSQEPSVYNEQFF. In DNA form, the CDR3 reads TGTGCCAGCAGCCAAGAACCTAGCGTCTACAATGAGCAGTTCTTC. The V and J genes are TRBV3-1 and TRBJ2-1; possibly TRBD2 for D (6 bases). V was cut by 0 bases and J by 3 bases, with 9 bases left in between. The germline V gene encodes CDR1 LGHDT and CDR2 YNNKEL (reference sequence). The CDR3 covers 15 residues.

This clonotype was detected ten times or more. This rearrangement joins TRBV29-1 to TRBJ2-1, with D unresolved. The V end lost 4 bases, the J end lost 6 bases, and 13 bases lay between the germline ends. Germline V lookup: CDR1 SQVTM, CDR2 ANQGSEA. This CDR3 has 13 amino acids. CDR3 DNA: TGCAGCGTTGTAAGATCCGAGTCCAATGAGCAGTTCTTC. It encodes CSVVRSESNEQFF.

This clonotype was found many times. The chain uses TRBV29-1 and TRBJ1-1; D is uncertain. Germline CDR1 and CDR2: SQVTM and ANQGSEA. The CDR3 has 11 amino acids. Between the trimmed V and J ends, which lost 3 bases and 1 base, there was a span of 3 bases. The DNA for the CDR3 is TGCAGCGTTGAGGGGAACACTGAAGCTTTCTTT. The encoded protein is CSVEGNTEAFF.

This chain connects TRBV5-5 to TRBJ2-5; D not resolved. The V gene's germline CDR1 is SGHKS and CDR2 YYEKEE (reference sequence). V was pared by 1 base and J by 5 bases, with 12 bases between. The length of the CDR3 is 14 residues. The DNA for the CDR3 is TGTGCCAGCAGCTTGAGAACGACCCGGGAGACCCAGTACTTC. Amino acids: CASSLRTTRETQYF.

This clonotype was seen more than once but under ten times. The chain couples TRBV4-3 to TRBJ1-4, with D perhaps TRBD1 (5 bases). Germline V gene data show CDR1 as LGHNA and CDR2 as YSLEER. Trimming took 0 bases from V and 5 from J, leaving 10 bases between them. The CDR3 loop spans 15 amino acids. This chain's CDR3 is CASSQDHRRNEKLFF. The CDR3 DNA reads TGCGCCAGCAGCCAAGATCACAGGAGAAATGAAAAACTGTTTTTT.

Many counts were recorded for this clonotype. This rearrangement joins TRBV29-1 to TRBJ1-1; D is undetermined. V was shortened by 6 bases and J by 7 bases, with 15 bases between the two germline ends. Germline-derived CDR1 and CDR2 are SQVTM and ANQGSEA. The CDR3 loop spans 12 amino acids. The CDR3 DNA sequence: TGCAGCGTACGTGGGGAAGTCGGTGAAGCTTTCTTT. Amino acid sequence: CSVRGEVGEAFF.

By sample fraction, this clonotype is medium-sized. The chain has TRBV5-1 and TRBJ1-2; D ambiguous. Looked up from germline, CDR1 is SGHRS and CDR2 is YFSETQ. Deletions cut 0 bases from V and 13 bases from J, with 16 bases between. This CDR3 region has 13 residues. DNA of the CDR3: TGCGCCAGCAGCTTGGGGTTGACGGGGTGGTCCACCTTC. Protein sequence: CASSLGLTGWSTF.

This clonotype came up a few times. The chain employs TRBV7-2 and TRBJ2-7; 7 bases align to TRBD2. V lost 3 bases and J lost 2; bases outside the gene matches: 1. Germline CDR1 is SGHTA and CDR2 is FQGNSA. The CDR3 contains 13 residues. CDR3 sequence reads: CASSFSGAYEQYF. CDR3 in DNA: TGTGCCAGCAGCTTCAGCGGGGCCTACGAGCAGTACTTC.

This clonotype was found many times. The V and J genes are TRBV7-2 and TRBJ2-1; D remains ambiguous. In germline, CDR1 is SGHTA, CDR2 FQGNSA. Trimming took off 4 bases at V and 4 bases at J, with 11 bases between the two ends. The CDR3 is made up of 14 amino acids. In DNA, the CDR3 is TGTGCCAGCAGCTCGCCGTTGAGTTACAATGAGCAGTTCTTC. Its protein is CASSSPLSYNEQFF.

This clonotype has ten or more counts. J is TRBJ2-3 and V is TRBV20-1, with 7 nucleotides matching TRBD1. V dropped 7 bases and J dropped 6; count of bases not matched to a gene: 10. Germline V gene sequence: CDR1 DFQATT, CDR2 SNEGSKA (reference sequence). The CDR3 spans 13 residues. The CDR3 loop is CSGVRQGGDTQYF. CDR3 DNA sequence: TGCAGTGGAGTACGACAGGGTGGTGATACGCAGTATTTT.

This clonotype has only a few counts. The chain joins TRBV5-6 to TRBJ1-1; D call uncertain. V was shortened by 3 bases and J by 7 bases, with 13 bases between the two germline ends. The V gene's germline CDR1 is SGHDT and CDR2 YYEEEE. This CDR3 is 13 amino acids long. The CDR3 DNA reads TGTGCCAGCAGCTCGGAGGCCCGGGATGAAGCTTTCTTT. Translated: CASSSEARDEAFF.

This clonotype showed up many times. The chain uses TRBV21-1 and TRBJ1-6; whether TRBD1, the table's D call, matches the DNA was not checked. TRBV21-1 is a documented pseudogene. CDR3 length: 16 residues. The CDR3 DNA follows: TGTGCCAGCAGCAATGAATACGACAGCAATAATTCACCCCTCCACTTT. Translation gives CASSNEYDSNNSPLHF.